This TCR beta chain was captured by sequencing in a study of T cells in Graves' hyperthyroidism and ophthalmopathy. The study, taken as a whole, reports: Expanded thyroid clonotypes (above 0.001) were mostly also found in blood.

Germline V lookup: CDR1 DFQATT, CDR2 SNEGSKA (reference sequence). The length of the CDR3 is 13 residues. The V segment lost 4 bases and the J segment 6 bases; nucleotides outside the gene matches: 3. This clonotype was observed at least ten times. The antigen is not known. The sample of blood was obtained at first hyperthyroidism diagnosis (before any ophthalmopathy symptoms). Amplification of TCR beta CDR3 regions was performed using RNA transcripts as template. When the TCR CDR3 underwent first-round RT-PCR, the HTBI primer set was used. TCRdb re-derived calls from the multiplex PCR reads in MiXCR, one entry per CDR3 protein. The table has approximately 720,000 distinct CDR3 sequences, 18% seen once.

The chain combines TRBV20-1 with TRBJ2-1; 10 nucleotides align to TRBD1. Source material: blood. The TCR comes from a woman aged 50 to 65 with Graves' hyperthyroidism that later progressed to Graves' ophthalmopathy. CDR3 region: CSATRTGGNEQFF. The CDR3 DNA is TGCAGTGCTACGAGGACAGGGGGCAATGAGCAGTTCTTC.